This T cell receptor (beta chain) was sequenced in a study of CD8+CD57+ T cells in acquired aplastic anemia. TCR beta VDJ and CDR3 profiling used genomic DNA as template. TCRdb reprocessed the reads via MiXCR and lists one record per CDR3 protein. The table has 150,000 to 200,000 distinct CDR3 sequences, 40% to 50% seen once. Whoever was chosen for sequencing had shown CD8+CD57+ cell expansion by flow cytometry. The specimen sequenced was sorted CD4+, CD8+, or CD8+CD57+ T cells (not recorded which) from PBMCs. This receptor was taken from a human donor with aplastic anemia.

CDR3 sequence (DNA): TGTGCCAGCAGTTACTCTCGACGGCAAGAGACCCAGTACTTC. Translation: CASSYSRRQETQYF. V usage is TRBV6-5 and J usage is TRBJ2-5, with D unresolved. Trimming removed 0 bases at V and 2 bases at J, with 7 bases between. Germline V lookup: CDR1 MNHEY, CDR2 SVGAGI. CDR3 length equals 14 residues.